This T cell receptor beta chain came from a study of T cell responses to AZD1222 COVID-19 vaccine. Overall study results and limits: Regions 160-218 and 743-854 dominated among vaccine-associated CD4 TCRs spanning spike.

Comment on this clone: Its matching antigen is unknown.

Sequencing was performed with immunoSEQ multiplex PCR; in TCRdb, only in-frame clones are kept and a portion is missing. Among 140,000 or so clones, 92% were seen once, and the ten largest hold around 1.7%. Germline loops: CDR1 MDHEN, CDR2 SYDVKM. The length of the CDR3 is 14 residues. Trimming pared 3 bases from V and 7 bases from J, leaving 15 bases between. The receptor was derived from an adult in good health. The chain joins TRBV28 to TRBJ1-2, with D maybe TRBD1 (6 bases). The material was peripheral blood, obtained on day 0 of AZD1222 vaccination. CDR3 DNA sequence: TGTGCCAGCAGTTTTCGGGGGGCTTTTTCTGGCTACACCTTC. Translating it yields CASSFRGAFSGYTF.